This T cell receptor beta chain was sequenced in a study of OX40 agonist ivuxolimab in advanced cancers. Broader study findings: With doses of 0.1 to 3.0 mg/kg, CD4+ and CD8+ blood T cells had undergone clonal expansion by week 6. No antigen was identified for the clonally expanded peripheral T cells.

Anyone with autoimmune disease history or systemic immunosuppression was excluded. J was trimmed by 2 bases and V by 3 bases; bases with no gene match: 2. The CDR3 contains 14 residues. The germline gives CDR1 MNHEY, CDR2 SMNVEV (reference sequence). This clone was found once. Its antigen is as yet unknown. Measured with immunoSEQ multiplex PCR; TCRdb has only the in-frame clones, and not every one. The repertoire holds more than 80,000 clones, 94% seen once, with over 2.5% in the top ten. The sequence came from an adult with an advanced solid tumor such as melanoma, head and neck, liver or kidney cancer. The material was CD4+ or CD8+ T cells sorted from blood, obtained in a trial of the OX40 agonist ivuxolimab. The genes are TRBV27 and TRBJ2-3; 7 bases align to TRBD2. Written as DNA, the CDR3 is TGTGCCAGCAGTTTCAGCGGGGTCACAGATACGCAGTATTTT. Translating it yields CASSFSGVTDTQYF.